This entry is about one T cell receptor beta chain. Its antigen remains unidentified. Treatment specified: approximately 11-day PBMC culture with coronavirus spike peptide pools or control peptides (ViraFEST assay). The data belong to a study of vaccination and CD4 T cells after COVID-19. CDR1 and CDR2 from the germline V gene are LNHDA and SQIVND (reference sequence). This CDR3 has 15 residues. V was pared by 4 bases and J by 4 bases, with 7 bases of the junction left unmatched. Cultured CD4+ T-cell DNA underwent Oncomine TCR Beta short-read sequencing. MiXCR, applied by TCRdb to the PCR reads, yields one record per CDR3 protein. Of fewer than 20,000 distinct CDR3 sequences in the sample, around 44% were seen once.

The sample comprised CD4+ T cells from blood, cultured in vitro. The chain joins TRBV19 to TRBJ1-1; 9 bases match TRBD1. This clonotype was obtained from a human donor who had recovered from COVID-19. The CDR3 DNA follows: TGTGCCAGTAGTAGGACCGGGACAGGGATCACTGAAGCTTTCTTT. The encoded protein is CASSRTGTGITEAFF.